Below are 9 T cell receptor beta chains sequenced from a single sample in a study of blood T cell repertoires in COVID-19. Repertoires were generated with immunoSEQ multiplex PCR, while TCRdb's copy carries only in-frame clones and drops some. The sample includes about 100,000 clones, just over 85% of them seen just once. Sequencing was done on a sample of PBMCs or T cells enriched from blood (not recorded which). Every receptor here comes from a woman in her forties or fifties who had recovered from COVID-19.

The chain has TRBV11-2 and TRBJ2-1; 9 bases line up with TRBD2. Germline assignment: CDR1 SGHAT and CDR2 FQNNGV. This CDR3 has 14 residues. V dropped 3 bases and J dropped 6; count of bases not matched to a gene: 3. CDR3 in amino acids: CASSLISGGNEQFF. The CDR3, as DNA: TGTGCCAGCAGCTTGATTAGCGGGGGCAATGAGCAGTTCTTC.

This chain uses TRBV10-3 with TRBJ1-3; D unresolved. The CDR3 loop spans 13 amino acids. With 7 bases removed from V and 0 bases from J, the gap between germline ends came to 7 bases. Germline CDR1 and CDR2: ENHRY and SYGVKD. This chain's CDR3 is CAITENSGNTIYF. In nucleotides, the CDR3 is TGTGCCATCACGGAGAACTCTGGAAACACCATATATTTT.

J is TRBJ2-1 and V is TRBV18, with 11 bases that match TRBD1. The CDR3 length is 15 residues. J gave up 6 bases and V 6 bases, and 7 bases lay outside the gene matches. The germline V gene encodes CDR1 KGHSH and CDR2 LQKENI. In DNA, the CDR3 is TGTGCCAGCTCCCCCGGGACAGGGGGATTCAATGAGCAGTTCTTC. Encoded protein: CASSPGTGGFNEQFF.

The chain links TRBV14 to TRBJ1-4, with TRBD1 matching over 9 bases. J was trimmed by 7 bases and V by 4 bases; bases with no gene match: 7. Looked up from germline, CDR1 is SGHDN and CDR2 is FVKESK. The CDR3 totals 15 residues. The CDR3 region is CASSLFGTGREKLFF. DNA for the CDR3: TGTGCCAGCAGCCTTTTCGGGACAGGGCGTGAAAAACTGTTTTTT.

The chain joins TRBV18 to TRBJ2-5; 14 positions match TRBD2. The junction had 5 bases not matched to a gene; V was cut back by 4 bases and J by 1 base. CDR1 is KGHSH and CDR2 is LQKENI in the germline V gene. The CDR3 sequence is 17 residues long. DNA of the CDR3: TGTGCCAGCTCACGACCCGGACTAGCGGGAGGCCAAGAGACCCAGTACTTC. Translating it yields CASSRPGLAGGQETQYF.

The chain joins TRBV11-3 to TRBJ1-2; D gene uncertain. Germline CDR1 SGHNT, CDR2 YENEEA. The CDR3 spans 12 residues. The V end lost 3 bases, the J end lost 5 bases, and 7 bases lay between the germline ends. CDR3 bases: TGTGCCAGCAGCTTGGGAGATTATGGCTACACCTTC. Protein: CASSLGDYGYTF.

The V and J genes are TRBV5-1 and TRBJ2-7; tentative D call: TRBD1 (7 bases). The CDR3 runs 14 residues. Trimming removed 4 bases from V and 6 bases from J, with 17 bases in between. CDR1 is SGHRS and CDR2 is YFSETQ in the germline V gene. The CDR3 bases are TGCGCCAGCAGCAACCCAGGGGGGCTTGCCGAGCAGTACTTC. Protein sequence: CASSNPGGLAEQYF.

The V gene is TRBV12-3 or TRBV12-4, the J gene TRBJ1-5; D uncertain. The CDR3 has 12 amino acids. Trimming cost V 3 bases and J 6 bases, with 6 bases left between them. CDR3 protein: CASSFEGQPQHF. Here the CDR3 DNA reads TGTGCCAGCAGTTTTGAGGGTCAGCCCCAGCATTTT.

The gene calls are TRBV20-1 and TRBJ2-5; 11 nucleotides match TRBD1. The germline V gene encodes CDR1 DFQATT and CDR2 SNEGSKA (reference sequence). The CDR3 sequence is 15 residues long. V lost 3 bases and J lost 5; bases outside the gene matches: 8. The CDR3 DNA is TGCAGTGCTAGTCAGGACAGGGGGCGGATGGAGACCCAGTACTTC. This gives the protein CSASQDRGRMETQYF.